This TCR beta chain was identified during a study of CDR3 diversity in severe acne. MiXCR, run by TCRdb on the PCR reads, gives a single entry per CDR3 protein. The sample records roughly 100,000 distinct CDR3 sequences, 45% to 60% being singletons. Germline V CDR1 and CDR2: SGHTA, FQGTGA. The length of the CDR3 is 14 residues. Between the trimmed V and J ends, which lost 3 bases and 1 base, there was a span of 9 bases. The sequenced material came from blood. The receptor was derived from a male donor with acne. This chain connects TRBV7-3 to TRBJ2-5; no reliable D call. CDR3 bases: TGTGCCAGCAGCTTGGACCTGGGCCAAGAGACCCAGTACTTC. Translated, it gives CASSLDLGQETQYF.